This T cell receptor beta chain was retrieved from a study of CD8+ T cells in alopecia areata. Study at large: Affected scalp percentage determined the severity score of treated patients.

In each case, RNA was isolated and then reverse transcribed into cDNA as the sequencing template. The table came from immunoSEQ multiplex PCR; TCRdb's copy has only in-frame clones and leaves some out. In the table there are approximately 280,000 clones, over 45% of which are singletons. On this clone: Its matching antigen is unknown.

Treatment noted: oral pan-JAK inhibitor, 5-10 mg twice daily. CDR1 is SGHNT, CDR2 YYREEE, per germline (reference sequence). The V and J ends lost 2 bases and 1 base respectively, with 8 bases between them. CDR3 length: 14 residues. Findings and caveats of the study: Because one nonresponder was included, the link of baseline CD8+ expansion to response is considered uncertain.

This TCR came from a human donor with alopecia areata. The material sequenced was CD4+ T cells sorted from blood, taken at week 24, from a patient treated with tofacitinib. V gene TRBV5-4 combines with J gene TRBJ2-3; no clear D gene. CDR3 bases: TGTGCCAGCAGCTTATGGCTGGGCACAGATACGCAGTATTTT. Amino acids: CASSLWLGTDTQYF.